A selection of T cell receptor beta chains follows, all from one sample in a study of T cells after yellow fever vaccination. TCRdb independently ran MiXCR on the 5' RACE reads; one entry per CDR3 protein. The sample holds over 250,000 distinct CDR3 sequences, about 5.2% seen once. This specimen was CD4+ T cells sorted from PBMCs, taken on the day of the yellow fever booster vaccination. These TCRs come from a man between 18 and 35 years old who received the YFV17D yellow fever vaccine. Each CDR3 is given with its conserved first and last residue. D genes are given only for firm matches. Some rows have no size entry. The others give once, few or many, or a class for an expanded clone.

V	D	size	J	DNA	CDR3
TRBV20-1	-	-	TRBJ2-5	TGCAGTGCTATCGAGACAACTCCGCAGACCCAGTACTTC	CSAIETTPQTQYF
TRBV18	TRBD1	few	TRBJ2-1	TGTGCCAGCTCACCAAGCGGGACAGGGATCGGCAATGAGCAGTTCTTC	CASSPSGTGIGNEQFF
TRBV11-2	-	-	TRBJ2-4	TGTGCCAGCAGCTCCATCCCGGGCGCCAAAAACATTCAGTACTTC	CASSSIPGAKNIQYF
TRBV20-1	-	few	TRBJ2-3	TGCAGTGCTAGTTTCCGGGGGTTAGATACGCAGTATTTT	CSASFRGLDTQYF
TRBV12-3/TRBV12-4	-	many	TRBJ2-5	TGTGCCAGCACCCATACGGGGGAAGGGACCCAGTACTTC	CASTHTGEGTQYF
TRBV9	TRBD1	-	TRBJ1-1	TGTGCCAGCAGCGGACCACGGACAGGGGTCTCTGAAGCTTTCTTT	CASSGPRTGVSEAFF
TRBV5-6	-	many	TRBJ1-6	TGTGCCAGCAGCTTTATAGGGGCCACCTCACCCCTCCACTTT	CASSFIGATSPLHF
TRBV5-1	TRBD1	-	TRBJ1-1	TGCGCCAGCAGCTTTACAGGGGCGGGCACTGAAGCTTTCTTT	CASSFTGAGTEAFF
TRBV12-3/TRBV12-4	TRBD1	-	TRBJ2-1	TGTGCCAGCAGACGGGACAGGGGTTATAATGAGCAGTTCTTC	CASRRDRGYNEQFF
TRBV12-3/TRBV12-4	-	few	TRBJ1-2	TGTGCCAGCAGGGCCGCGGGGGTTGGCTATGGCTACACCTTC	CASRAAGVGYGYTF
TRBV7-8	-	few	TRBJ1-5	TGTGCCAGCAGCTTAGCGGTTCGGAATCAGCCCCAGCATTTT	CASSLAVRNQPQHF
TRBV3-2	-	-	TRBJ1-4	TGTGCCAGCAGCCAAGGAGGGACAGCTAATGAAAAACTGTTTTTT	CASSQGGTANEKLFF
TRBV5-6	-	many	TRBJ1-2	TGTGCCAGCAGCTTCGGGACATCTGCCGCTTATGGCTACACCTTC	CASSFGTSAAYGYTF
TRBV4-3	-	few	TRBJ2-1	TGCGCCAGCAGCCAAGGAGCGAGGGAGCAGTTCTTC	CASSQGAREQFF
TRBV5-1	-	many	TRBJ2-3	TGCGCCAGCAGCTTGGGCGGGGCCCCCACAGATACGCAGTATTTT	CASSLGGAPTDTQYF
TRBV18	-	-	TRBJ2-1	TGTGCCAGCTCACCGCAGGGCGGCGGCAATGAGCAGTTCTTC	CASSPQGGGNEQFF
TRBV7-2	TRBD2	-	TRBJ2-3	TGTGCCAGCAGCTTTTACCTAGCGGGGGGATCGGATACGCAGTATTTT	CASSFYLAGGSDTQYF
TRBV2	-	-	TRBJ1-2	TGTGCCAGCAGTGAAGAAAGGGGCTATGGCTACACCTTC	CASSEERGYGYTF
TRBV4-1	TRBD1	many	TRBJ2-5	TGCGCCAGCAGCCAATGGGACAGGGAAGAGACCCAGTACTTC	CASSQWDREETQYF
TRBV24-1	-	-	TRBJ2-2	TGTGCCACCAGTGATTTGGGCAGGGGTACGGCCGGGGAGCTGTTTTTT	CATSDLGRGTAGELFF
TRBV5-1	-	few	TRBJ2-1	TGCGCCAGCAGCTACCTTACAGGCGAGGGTGAGCAGTTCTTC	CASSYLTGEGEQFF
TRBV12-3/TRBV12-4	-	many	TRBJ2-3	TGTGCCAGCAGTTTCGCGGGGGCGATTACAGATACGCAGTATTTT	CASSFAGAITDTQYF
TRBV6-1	TRBD2	many	TRBJ2-3	TGTGCCAGCAGTGAACAAGCGGGGGGGAGCACAGATACGCAGTATTTT	CASSEQAGGSTDTQYF
TRBV4-3	TRBD2	few	TRBJ2-3	TGCGCCAGCAGCCCCGTTTCGGGAACTAGCGGGGTTAGGGGCACAGATACGCAGTATTTT	CASSPVSGTSGVRGTDTQYF
TRBV12-3/TRBV12-4	-	many	TRBJ1-5	TGTGCCAGCAGTTCCGATTTGGAGTCCCGATACAATCAGCCCCAGCATTTT	CASSSDLESRYNQPQHF
TRBV7-9	-	many	TRBJ1-4	TGTGCCAGCAGCGGTGAAAAACTGTTTTTT	CASSGEKLFF
TRBV2	TRBD2	many	TRBJ2-3	TGTGCCAGCAGTGATGGACTAGCCGCAGATACGCAGTATTTT	CASSDGLAADTQYF
TRBV5-1	TRBD1	many	TRBJ1-5	TGCGCCAGCAGCGCAGGACAGGGGGCTGGTCAGCCCCAGCATTTT	CASSAGQGAGQPQHF
TRBV2	-	few	TRBJ2-5	TGTGCCAGCACCCCAAGGGTTCAAGAGACCCAGTACTTC	CASTPRVQETQYF